The 32 T cell receptor beta chains reported below all come from one sample, sequenced in a study of T cell responses to AZD1222 COVID-19 vaccine. Clones were read by immunoSEQ multiplex PCR, and TCRdb kept only the in-frame ones, dropping some. The sample has about 180,000 clones, around 88% seen once; the top ten hold around 7.9%. The source material was peripheral blood, sampled on day 0 of AZD1222 vaccination. These receptors originate from an adult in good health.

The chain has TRBV6-6 and TRBJ2-7; 7 nucleotides match TRBD1. CDR1 MNHNY and CDR2 SVGAGI come from the germline V gene (reference sequence). The trim removed 5 bases at V and 2 bases at J, leaving 3 bases unmatched. CDR3 length equals 13 residues. The CDR3 DNA reads as TGTGCCAGCAGTCCCGGGACAGCCTACGAGCAGTACTTC. This codes for CASSPGTAYEQYF.

The CDR3 reads CASSIANYGYTF. The CDR3 nucleotides read TGTGCCAGTAGTATAGCTAACTATGGCTACACCTTC. The rearrangement joins TRBV19 to TRBJ1-2, with unresolved D. The CDR3 length is 12 residues. Per germline, CDR1 LNHDA and CDR2 SQIVND (reference sequence). The V end was cut by 1 base, the J end by 0 bases, with 0 bases between.

The V gene is TRBV6-5, the J gene TRBJ1-2; 10 bases line up with TRBD1. Germline assignment: CDR1 MNHEY and CDR2 SVGAGI. Germline trimming cut 6 bases from V and 8 bases from J; bases unmatched to any gene: 9. The CDR3 has 14 amino acids. CDR3 DNA: TGTGCCAGCAGCCAGAGGGACAGGGGAGACGGCTACACCTTC. Translating gives CASSQRDRGDGYTF.

CDR3 residues: CASSQEEGAGRELFF. The CDR3 DNA follows: TGTGCCAGCAGCCAAGAAGAGGGGGCTGGCAGGGAGCTGTTTTTT. The chain recombines TRBV3-1 (or the pseudogene TRBV3-2) with TRBJ2-2; 7 bases map to TRBD1. Germline CDR1 reads LGHDT; CDR2 reads YNNKEL (reference sequence). The CDR3 totals 15 residues. V lost 0 bases and J lost 9; bases outside the gene matches: 7.

The chain links TRBV6-2 or TRBV6-3 to TRBJ1-2; 7 bases are a match to TRBD1. Germline V CDR1 and CDR2: MNHEY, SVGEGT. The V segment lost 4 bases and the J segment 8 bases; nucleotides outside the gene matches: 13. This CDR3 is 15 amino acids long. CDR3 coding DNA: TGTGCCAGCAGTTCAAAGGGGGCGCCCCGACCCGGCTACACCTTC. This translates into CASSSKGAPRPGYTF.

The J gene is TRBJ2-3, the V gene TRBV19; the D is unclear. Trimming stripped 1 base from V and 6 bases from J, with 11 bases between. Germline V gives CDR1 LNHDA, CDR2 SQIVND (reference sequence). CDR3 length equals 14 residues. DNA of the CDR3: TGTGCCAGTAGTATAGGAGGACCCCCCGATACGCAGTATTTT. Translating gives CASSIGGPPDTQYF.

This sequence joins TRBV7-9 and TRBJ2-5, with a weak D call TRBD2 (6 bases). There are 15 residues in the CDR3. CDR1 and CDR2 from the germline V gene are SEHNR and FQNEAQ (reference sequence). V was clipped by 5 bases and J by 5 bases, with 18 bases between them. In DNA, the CDR3 is TGTGCCAGCAGCCATAAAGGTGGGGGGATGGAGACCCAGTACTTC. Translation: CASSHKGGGMETQYF.

V usage is TRBV3-1 (or the pseudogene TRBV3-2) and J usage is TRBJ1-4, with TRBD1 identical over 7 bases. Germline V CDR1 and CDR2: LGHDT, YNNKEL (reference sequence). This CDR3 is 14 amino acids long. V trimming: 6 bases; J trimming: 8 bases; junction bases outside the gene matches: 9. As DNA, the CDR3 is TGTGCCAGCAGTCCAGACAGGGACCCAGAAAAACTGTTTTTT. Its translation: CASSPDRDPEKLFF.

The chain employs TRBV7-2 and TRBJ1-2; tentatively, D is TRBD1 (6 bases). CDR3 size: 16 residues. Trimming removed 5 bases at V and 4 bases at J, with 20 bases between. Germline V CDR1 and CDR2: SGHTA, FQGNSA. The CDR3 region is CASSHRGGHSFYGYTF. The CDR3 coding sequence is TGTGCCAGCAGCCACCGGGGGGGGCATAGTTTCTATGGCTACACCTTC.

V usage is TRBV29-1 and J usage is TRBJ2-5; D possibly corresponds to TRBD1 (6 bases). This CDR3 comprises 11 residues. Germline V gene sequence: CDR1 SQVTM, CDR2 ANQGSEA. V lost 3 bases to trimming and J lost 5 bases, with 7 bases between them. The CDR3 coding sequence is TGCAGCGTTGAGAGGGGGGAGACCCAGTACTTC. It is translated as CSVERGETQYF.

The chain employs TRBV7-2 and TRBJ2-1; the match to TRBD2 covers 12 bases. From germline, CDR1 is SGHTA and CDR2 FQGNSA. The trim removed 5 bases at V and 8 bases at J, leaving 13 bases unmatched. The CDR3 runs 17 residues. CDR3 loop: CASSLPLTSGGRDEQFF. In DNA, the CDR3 is TGTGCCAGCAGCCTTCCCTTAACTAGCGGGGGGCGGGATGAGCAGTTCTTC.

The chain recombines TRBV5-1 with TRBJ2-3, with 7 bases matching TRBD2. V lost 0 bases to trimming and J lost 4 bases; unmatched junction nucleotides: 8. The V gene's germline CDR1 is SGHRS and CDR2 YFSETQ. There are 16 residues in the CDR3. The CDR3 here is CASSLERTRFADTQYF. CDR3 bases: TGCGCCAGCAGCTTGGAAAGGACTAGGTTTGCAGATACGCAGTATTTT.

The rearrangement links TRBV29-1 to TRBJ2-7; D is uncertain. The CDR3 consists of 10 residues. The V gene lost 7 bases and the J gene lost 6 bases, with 10 bases spanning the gap. Germline CDR1 reads SQVTM; CDR2 reads ANQGSEA. CDR3 nucleotides: TGCAGCGCTTCCAGCTCCGAGCAGTACTTC. Its protein is CSASSSEQYF.

The rearrangement links TRBV2 to TRBJ1-4; D possibly corresponds to TRBD1 (6 bases). This CDR3 is 15 amino acids long. Looked up from germline, CDR1 is SNHLY and CDR2 is FYNNEI. V was shortened by 5 bases and J by 10 bases, with 20 bases between the two germline ends. Written as DNA, the CDR3 is TGTGCCAGCAGTTTGCACAGGGATTCTGACGGAAAACTGTTTTTT. Translating it yields CASSLHRDSDGKLFF.

This clone was observed once. V and J are TRBV5-4 and TRBJ1-2; possible D gene TRBD1, 6 bases. Germline V gives CDR1 SGHNT, CDR2 YYREEE (reference sequence). V was clipped by 5 bases and J by 3 bases, with 11 bases between them. This CDR3 spans 13 amino acids. The CDR3 DNA is TGTGCCAGCAGTCCGAGACAGGACTATGGCTACACCTTC. Translation: CASSPRQDYGYTF.

This chain connects TRBV4-2 to TRBJ2-1; 8 bases agree with TRBD2. J lost 4 bases, V lost 3 bases, and 8 bases had no gene match. Germline V gene lookup returns CDR1 LGHNA and CDR2 YNFKEQ. The CDR3 spans 16 residues. The CDR3 DNA is TGTGCCAGCAGCCAGGACACTAGCGGACCATACAATGAGCAGTTCTTC. Translating it yields CASSQDTSGPYNEQFF.

V gene TRBV19 combines with J gene TRBJ2-7; 7 bases are shared with TRBD1. There are 15 residues in the CDR3. Losses at the gene ends were 3 bases for V and 1 base for J; bases not matched to a gene: 6. The germline CDR1 and CDR2 sequences are LNHDA and SQIVND (reference sequence). The CDR3 reads CASSMNRGRSYEQYF. In DNA form, the CDR3 reads TGTGCCAGTAGTATGAACAGGGGTCGTTCCTACGAGCAGTACTTC.

Turning to this clone: Distinct nucleotide sequences in the sample also encode this CDR3. V usage is TRBV5-1 and J usage is TRBJ1-2, with 7 bases that match TRBD1. Germline V gene data show CDR1 as SGHRS and CDR2 as YFSETQ. J was trimmed by 2 bases and V by 0 bases; bases with no gene match: 1. The CDR3 is 14 residues long. The CDR3 reads CASSLEGQNYGYTF. CDR3 nucleotide sequence: TGCGCCAGCAGCTTGGAGGGACAGAACTATGGCTACACCTTC.

The V call is TRBV21-1, the J call TRBJ1-1; the table gives TRBD1 as D, unverified against the DNA. TRBV21-1 is given as a pseudogene. The CDR3 runs to 16 residues. The CDR3 sequence: CASSKRTGGFNTEAFF. The CDR3 nucleotides are TGTGCCAGCAGCAAAAGGACAGGGGGCTTCAACACTGAAGCTTTCTTT.

This sequence joins TRBV2 and TRBJ1-5; TRBD1 matches at 11 bases. This CDR3 contains 17 residues. Losses at the gene ends were 2 bases for V and 5 bases for J; bases not matched to a gene: 8. CDR1 and CDR2 from the germline V gene are SNHLY and FYNNEI. The CDR3 reads CASSERGGQGAYQPQHF. The CDR3 DNA is TGTGCCAGCAGTGAAAGGGGAGGACAGGGGGCTTATCAGCCCCAGCATTTT.

This clone showed up just once. V gene TRBV7-2 combines with J gene TRBJ1-2, with D hard to call. The CDR3 length is 13 residues. The V end lost 1 base, the J end lost 1 base, and 4 bases lay between the germline ends. From germline, CDR1 is SGHTA and CDR2 FQGNSA. The CDR3 here is CASSLDSNYGYTF. CDR3 DNA sequence: TGTGCCAGCAGCTTAGACAGTAACTATGGCTACACCTTC.

V gene TRBV3-1 (or the pseudogene TRBV3-2) combines with J gene TRBJ2-7; 8 bases are a match to TRBD2. This CDR3 is 16 amino acids long. With V trimmed by 5 bases and J by 3 bases, 12 bases remained unmatched. Germline-derived CDR1 and CDR2 are LGHDT and YNNKEL (reference sequence). The CDR3 DNA follows: TGTGCCAGCAGCGCCCTCGGGAGCGGGGGCGACTACGAGCAGTACTTC. Translated: CASSALGSGGDYEQYF.

V and J are TRBV7-6 and TRBJ2-6; TRBD2 might be the D (7 bases). V lost 5 bases and J lost 2, with 19 bases in between. The CDR3 is made up of 18 amino acids. In germline, CDR1 is SGHVS, CDR2 FNYEAQ. This CDR3 is CASSAKAGAWAGANVLTF. The CDR3 nucleotides are TGTGCCAGCAGCGCGAAGGCGGGGGCATGGGCTGGGGCCAACGTCCTGACTTTC.

The rearrangement joins TRBV7-2 to TRBJ2-3; 7 nucleotides agree with TRBD2. Germline CDR1 SGHTA, CDR2 FQGNSA. The V and J ends lost 5 bases and 5 bases, in that order; junction bases with no gene match: 13. The CDR3 loop spans 16 amino acids. The CDR3 protein is CASSRGEGIRGDTQYF. The CDR3 DNA follows: TGTGCCAGCAGCCGGGGGGAGGGGATACGGGGAGATACGCAGTATTTT.

V gene TRBV9 combines with J gene TRBJ2-4, with 9 bases identical to TRBD1. The CDR3 runs to 16 residues. V shed 3 bases and J 4 bases; nucleotides not matched to a gene: 8. Germline V gives CDR1 SGDLS, CDR2 YYNGEE. CDR3 sequence (DNA): TGTGCCAGCAGCGCCGAACTCGGACAGGGGAAAAACATTCAGTACTTC. It specifies CASSAELGQGKNIQYF.

V usage is TRBV25-1 and J usage is TRBJ1-1; D not resolved. Per the germline V gene, CDR1 is MGHDK and CDR2 is SYGVNS. The CDR3 loop spans 11 amino acids. Trimming took 4 bases from V and 7 from J, leaving 7 bases between them. CDR3 sequence reads: CASSVGFEAFF. CDR3 bases: TGTGCCAGCAGTGTGGGGTTTGAAGCTTTCTTT.

The chain is built from TRBV7-2 and TRBJ1-5, with TRBD1 identical over 7 bases. This CDR3 is 13 amino acids long. The germline gives CDR1 SGHTA, CDR2 FQGNSA. V shed 1 base and J 8 bases; nucleotides not matched to a gene: 2. CDR3 DNA: TGTGCCAGCAGCTTAGACAGGGGCAAGCCCCAGCATTTT. Amino acids: CASSLDRGKPQHF. Together with reference TRBV7-2 and TRBJ1-5, the CDR3 gives the full variable domain: GAGVSQSPSNKVTEKGKDVELRCDPISGHTALYWYRQSLGQGLEFLIYFQGNSAPDKSGLPSDRFSAERTGGSVSTLTIQRTQQEDSAVYLCASSLDRGKPQHFGDGTRLSIL.

The V and J genes are TRBV28 and TRBJ2-7; TRBD2 agrees at 8 bases. Germline values: CDR1 MDHEN, CDR2 SYDVKM. The CDR3 spans 14 residues. V shed 6 bases and J 0 bases; nucleotides not matched to a gene: 4. The CDR3 DNA sequence: TGTGCCAGCAGGCCGGGGGGGAGCTCCTACGAGCAGTACTTC. This sequence encodes CASRPGGSSYEQYF. Combining the CDR3 with reference TRBV28 and TRBJ2-7 gives the whole variable domain DVKVTQSSRYLVKRTGEKVFLECVQDMDHENMFWYRQDPGLGLRLIYFSYDVKMKEKGDIPEGYSVSREKKERFSLILESASTNQTSMYLCASRPGGSSYEQYFGPGTRLTVT.

V gene TRBV7-2 combines with J gene TRBJ2-1; the match to TRBD2 covers 15 bases. The CDR3 sequence is 19 residues long. Germline CDR1 and CDR2: SGHTA and FQGNSA. V trimming: 10 bases; J trimming: 5 bases; junction bases outside the gene matches: 18. CDR3 in amino acids: CATHVVPGLAGGANNEQFF. The CDR3 DNA reads as TGTGCCACGCATGTGGTCCCGGGACTAGCGGGGGGCGCCAACAATGAGCAGTTCTTC.

This clone was seen once. The CDR3 loop is CASSLAGDGLYGYTF. DNA of the CDR3: TGTGCCAGCAGCTTGGCCGGGGACGGACTCTATGGCTACACCTTC. This sequence joins TRBV5-6 and TRBJ1-2; D is possibly TRBD1 (5 bases). The germline CDR1 and CDR2 sequences are SGHDT and YYEEEE. Trimming pared 0 bases from V and 4 bases from J, leaving 13 bases between. The CDR3 is 15 amino acids. Full variable domain (missing parts from reference TRBV5-6 and TRBJ1-2): DAGVTQSPTHLIKTRGQQVTLRCSPKSGHDTVSWYQQALGQGPQFIFQYYEEEERQRGNFPDRFSGHQFPNYSSELNVNALLLGDSALYLCASSLAGDGLYGYTFGSGTRLTVV.

The chain carries TRBV18 and TRBJ2-1; 11 nucleotides agree with TRBD2. V lost 6 bases and J lost 8; bases outside the gene matches: 9. Germline CDR1 is KGHSH and CDR2 is LQKENI. The CDR3 runs to 15 residues. CDR3 nucleotide sequence: TGTGCCAGCTCGCGATCTAGCGGGGGGCCCGATGAGCAGTTCTTC. Translation gives CASSRSSGGPDEQFF.

V is TRBV7-8 and J is TRBJ1-1; D may be TRBD1 (6 bases). The CDR3 loop spans 13 amino acids. V was clipped by 3 bases and J by 8 bases, with 13 bases between them. The germline CDR1 and CDR2 sequences are SGHVS and FQNEAQ. The DNA for the CDR3 is TGTGCCAGCAGCTTGTGGGGGGGGCCCGAAGCTTTCTTT. Translated, it gives CASSLWGGPEAFF.